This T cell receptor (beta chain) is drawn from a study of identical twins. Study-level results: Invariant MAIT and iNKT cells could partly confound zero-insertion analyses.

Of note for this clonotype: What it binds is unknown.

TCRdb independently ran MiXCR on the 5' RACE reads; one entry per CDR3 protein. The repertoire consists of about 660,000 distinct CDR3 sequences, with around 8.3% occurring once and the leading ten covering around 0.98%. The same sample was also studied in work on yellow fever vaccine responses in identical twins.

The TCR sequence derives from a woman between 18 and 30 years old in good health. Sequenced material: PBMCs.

Here the CDR3 reads CSARDTTSGGETQYF. Written as DNA, the CDR3 is TGCAGTGCTAGAGATACGACTAGCGGGGGGGAGACCCAGTACTTC. The V gene is TRBV20-1, the J gene TRBJ2-5; 13 bases agree with TRBD2. The CDR3 totals 15 residues. Trimming at V came to 0 bases and at J to 5 bases, leaving 3 bases not matched to a gene. Germline V gives CDR1 DFQATT, CDR2 SNEGSKA (reference sequence).